Detailed here is one T cell receptor beta chain. The data were obtained in a study of blood T cell repertoires in COVID-19. Per the study methods: Cell counts per sample came from amplifying reference gene primers. Here immunoSEQ multiplex PCR was the method, and the copy in TCRdb shows in-frame clones only, minus some. The V and J calls and clone size come from that table; D and trimming were worked out from the DNA. The sample carries hundreds of thousands of clones, roughly 87% recorded once. This CDR3 comprises 16 residues. Germline lookup yields CDR1 LGHDT and CDR2 YNNKEL (reference sequence). V gave up 1 base and J gave up 5 bases; unmatched junction bases: 4.

This sequence joins TRBV3-1 (or the pseudogene TRBV3-2) and TRBJ1-6; 8 bases align to TRBD1. Sequences were obtained from peripheral blood. The receptor's source is a man aged 55 to 70 who had recovered from COVID-19. Written as DNA, the CDR3 is TGTGCCAGCAGCCAAGTTTCGGACAGGGATAATTCACCCCTCCACTTT. This translates into CASSQVSDRDNSPLHF.